This T cell receptor beta chain was observed in a study of cytomegalovirus exposure and HLA in healthy donors. The PCR was carried out with 60 Vbeta primers and 13 Jbeta primers. Generated by immunoSEQ multiplex PCR, the TCRdb table keeps only in-frame clones and is missing some. The sample carries over 40,000 clones, about nine tenths recorded once. Broader study findings: The Asian-associated ancestry cluster reportedly had fewer N-insertions than the roughly 670-donor mean in a later analysis. Most of the TCR beta V segments (in an earlier analysis) were productive either about 87% or about 30% of the time. Analysis was performed later, and it showed HLA-associated TCR beta chains to be more clonally expanded than equally common others. It was fewer than 200 TCR beta chains that were listed as cytomegalovirus-associated.

The V gene end was trimmed by 6 bases and the J gene end by 3 bases; junction bases not matched to a gene: 13. Germline-derived CDR1 and CDR2 are KGHSH and LQKENI. This CDR3 has 16 residues. Notes on this clone: Its antigen is currently unknown.

The chain employs TRBV18 and TRBJ2-7; TRBD2 agrees at 8 bases. The receptor's source is a woman between 35 and 50 years old in good health and CMV-seropositive. The specimen sequenced was PBMCs. Here the CDR3 reads CASSLTTGGGNYEQYF. CDR3 coding DNA: TGTGCCAGCTCCCTTACGACGGGAGGGGGTAACTACGAGCAGTACTTC.